The rows below give T cell receptor beta chains drawn from one sample of a study of blood T cell repertoires in COVID-19. Using immunoSEQ multiplex PCR, the repertoire was profiled, and TCRdb retains in-frame clones only, with some absent. The sample lists 310,000 or so clones, about 82% seen once, with around 1.7% in the top ten. Sequencing was done on a sample of peripheral blood. These receptor sequences come from a woman aged 50 to 60 with acute or convalescent COVID-19. Both conserved end residues are part of each CDR3. The D gene is left open where the match is weak. Expanded clones get a size class; other rows say once, few or many, or leave the size out.

DNA,CDR3,D,size,J,V
TGCGCCAGCAGCTTGGCCTTAGGGGGCGACTATGGCTACACCTTC,CASSLALGGDYGYTF,TRBD1,once,TRBJ1-2,TRBV5-1
TGTGCCAGCAGAAGACAGACCCAAGAGACCCAGTACTTC,CASRRQTQETQYF,-,once,TRBJ2-5,TRBV6-5
TGTGCCAGTAGTATAGACTCCGGAGGCTCTGGAAACACCATATATTTT,CASSIDSGGSGNTIYF,-,once,TRBJ1-3,TRBV19
TGCGCCAGCAGCCAAGATTTGGGGACAGGGGGAAACATTCAGTACTTC,CASSQDLGTGGNIQYF,TRBD1,-,TRBJ2-4,TRBV4-1
TGTGCCAGCGAGCTAGACGCGAACACCGGGGAGCTGTTTTTT,CASELDANTGELFF,-,-,TRBJ2-2,TRBV19
TGTGCCAGCAGCTTGTTAGCGAGGGCTAGTCGCGAGCAGTACTTC,CASSLLARASREQYF,-,-,TRBJ2-7,TRBV11-2
TGTGCCAGCAGTTTATACAGGAACACTGAAGCTTTCTTT,CASSLYRNTEAFF,-,-,TRBJ1-1,TRBV12-3/TRBV12-4
TGTGCCAGCAGCGCCGCCCACACGGGAGAGTTTGACACCGGGGAGCTGTTTTTT,CASSAAHTGEFDTGELFF,-,-,TRBJ2-2,TRBV9
TGTGCCACCGAAGGTTACGGGACTAGCGGGAGAGGGGCCTACAATGAGCAGTTCTTC,CATEGYGTSGRGAYNEQFF,TRBD2,-,TRBJ2-1,TRBV2
TGTGCCAGCAGCGTTGGGACTAGCGTGAACACCGGGGAGCTGTTTTTT,CASSVGTSVNTGELFF,TRBD2,-,TRBJ2-2,TRBV7-3
TGCGCCAGCGGGCCAAGATTAGCCAAAAACATTCAGTACTTC,CASGPRLAKNIQYF,-,few,TRBJ2-4,TRBV23-1
TGTGCCAGCAGTCCACTCTGGGTGGAGCGGGAGGGCGGCGGGGAGCTGTTTTTT,CASSPLWVEREGGGELFF,TRBD2,-,TRBJ2-2,TRBV28
TGTGCCAGCAGCTTGTTGGCTAGCGGAGTGGCGCAGTTCTTC,CASSLLASGVAQFF,TRBD2,-,TRBJ2-1,TRBV5-6
TGTGCCAGCAGTGGGTCTAGCGCGTACAATGAGCAGTTCTTC,CASSGSSAYNEQFF,-,-,TRBJ2-1,TRBV2
TGTGCCAGCGCCGCCCCCGGGTTTCAAGAGACCCAGTACTTC,CASAAPGFQETQYF,-,few,TRBJ2-5,TRBV7-3
TGTGCCAGCAGCTTAGCCGCGGGCTCCTACGAGCAGTACTTC,CASSLAAGSYEQYF,-,-,TRBJ2-7,TRBV11-2
TGTGCCAGCAACTCCGCACAGGGGGGAGCTGAAGCTTTCTTT,CASNSAQGGAEAFF,TRBD1,-,TRBJ1-1,TRBV28
TGTGCCAGCAGCTGGGGGACTAGCGGGAACACAGATACGCAGTATTTT,CASSWGTSGNTDTQYF,TRBD2,-,TRBJ2-3,TRBV11-2
TGTGCCAGCAGTCGACAGGGGGCCGGGTCTGGAAACACCATATATTTT,CASSRQGAGSGNTIYF,TRBD1,-,TRBJ1-3,TRBV6-6
TGTGCCAGCAGCTCAGGAACTAGCGACTACGAGCAGTACTTC,CASSSGTSDYEQYF,TRBD2,-,TRBJ2-7,TRBV7-2
TGTGCCAGCAGCCTTCCTCCGGGACTAGCCGGGGAGCTGTTTTTT,CASSLPPGLAGELFF,TRBD2,-,TRBJ2-2,TRBV5-6
TGTGCCAGCAGCTTAATCACAGGGGGCGGCTACGAGCAGTACTTC,CASSLITGGGYEQYF,TRBD1,-,TRBJ2-7,TRBV7-2
TGTGCCATCGGCGACAGCCTTAATGAAAAACTGTTTTTT,CAIGDSLNEKLFF,-,-,TRBJ1-4,TRBV28
TGTGCCAGTAGTAGCGGGAGGGCGTACCAAGAGACCCAGTACTTC,CASSSGRAYQETQYF,TRBD2,-,TRBJ2-5,TRBV19
TGTGCCAGCACTTCCGGGGGCTCTGGGGCCAACGTCCTGACTTTC,CASTSGGSGANVLTF,-,-,TRBJ2-6,TRBV28
TGTGCCAGCAGCTTCGGACAGGGGGCGCGAGTAAGGGAGACCCAGTACTTC,CASSFGQGARVRETQYF,TRBD1,-,TRBJ2-5,TRBV11-2
TGCGCCAGCAGCTCCTACCTCGAGGTGGTATACTATGGCTACACCTTC,CASSSYLEVVYYGYTF,-,once,TRBJ1-2,TRBV5-1
TGCGCCAGCAGCCACCAGGGCGATGAGCAGTTCTTC,CASSHQGDEQFF,-,-,TRBJ2-1,TRBV4-1
TGTGCCAGCAGCCCAAGGACAGACAATGAGCAGTTCTTC,CASSPRTDNEQFF,-,-,TRBJ2-1,TRBV7-3
TGTGCCAGCAGCCCCGGACAGGGGAGGGGCTACTATGGCTACACCTTC,CASSPGQGRGYYGYTF,TRBD1,-,TRBJ1-2,TRBV27
TGTGCCAGCAGTCCCCGACAGGGGGGGGACTATGGCTACACCTTC,CASSPRQGGDYGYTF,TRBD1,-,TRBJ1-2,TRBV27
TGCGCCAGCAGCCCCGGAGGGAGTATGAGCTCCTACAATGAGCAGTTCTTC,CASSPGGSMSSYNEQFF,-,-,TRBJ2-1,TRBV4-1
TGCAGTGCTAGCGGGTCGAGGGAGGGGGTCTTC,CSASGSREGVF,-,-,TRBJ2-1,TRBV20-1
TGCAGCGTTCCCCAAGCGGGAGGGATGTACAATGAGCAGTTCTTC,CSVPQAGGMYNEQFF,TRBD2,-,TRBJ2-1,TRBV29-1
TGTGCCAGCAGCCCCCTGACGGGAAACTATGGCTACACCTTC,CASSPLTGNYGYTF,-,-,TRBJ1-2,TRBV7-2
TGTGCCAGCAGCTTATTGGGCAGAGACAACTCTGGGGCCAACGTCCTGACTTTC,CASSLLGRDNSGANVLTF,-,-,TRBJ2-6,TRBV7-3
TGTGCCAGCAGCCTAACAGGGAGGGGCGGCTACACTTTC,CASSLTGRGGYTF,-,-,TRBJ1-2,TRBV12-3/TRBV12-4
TGTGCCAGTAAGATATCCCGGGTCTGGGTAATTAGAAAAAAAGCTTTCTTT,CASKISRVWVIRKKAFF,-,-,TRBJ1-1,TRBV19
TGTGCCAGTAGTATACGAGGGACAGATAGCAATCAGCCCCAGCATTTT,CASSIRGTDSNQPQHF,TRBD1,-,TRBJ1-5,TRBV19
TGTGCCAGCAGCTCCGGGACACCCTCCTACGAGCAGTACTTC,CASSSGTPSYEQYF,-,-,TRBJ2-7,TRBV5-6
TGTGCCAGCAGCGTGGACAGGGTGTCCTATAATTCACCCCTCCACTTT,CASSVDRVSYNSPLHF,TRBD1,-,TRBJ1-6,TRBV9
TGTGCCAGCAGTTCACAGGGGTCCACTGAAGCTTTCTTT,CASSSQGSTEAFF,TRBD1,once,TRBJ1-1,TRBV6-2/TRBV6-3
TGTGCCAGCTCACCTCGACAGGGAGACGAGCAGTACTTC,CASSPRQGDEQYF,TRBD1,-,TRBJ2-7,TRBV18
TGTGCCAGTAGTATAGGACTATCCCTGGGAGAGACCCAGTACTTC,CASSIGLSLGETQYF,-,-,TRBJ2-5,TRBV19
TGTGCCAGCAGCTTAGTTGCGGGAGGATCAGATACGCAGTATTTT,CASSLVAGGSDTQYF,TRBD2,once,TRBJ2-3,TRBV11-3
TGCGCCAGCAGCTTGTCCCTCGGCGGGATGAGCTCCTACGAGCAGTACTTC,CASSLSLGGMSSYEQYF,-,-,TRBJ2-7,TRBV5-1
TGTGCCAGCAGCGTAGAGCCCAGGGCGGCAGATACGCAGTATTTT,CASSVEPRAADTQYF,-,-,TRBJ2-3,TRBV9